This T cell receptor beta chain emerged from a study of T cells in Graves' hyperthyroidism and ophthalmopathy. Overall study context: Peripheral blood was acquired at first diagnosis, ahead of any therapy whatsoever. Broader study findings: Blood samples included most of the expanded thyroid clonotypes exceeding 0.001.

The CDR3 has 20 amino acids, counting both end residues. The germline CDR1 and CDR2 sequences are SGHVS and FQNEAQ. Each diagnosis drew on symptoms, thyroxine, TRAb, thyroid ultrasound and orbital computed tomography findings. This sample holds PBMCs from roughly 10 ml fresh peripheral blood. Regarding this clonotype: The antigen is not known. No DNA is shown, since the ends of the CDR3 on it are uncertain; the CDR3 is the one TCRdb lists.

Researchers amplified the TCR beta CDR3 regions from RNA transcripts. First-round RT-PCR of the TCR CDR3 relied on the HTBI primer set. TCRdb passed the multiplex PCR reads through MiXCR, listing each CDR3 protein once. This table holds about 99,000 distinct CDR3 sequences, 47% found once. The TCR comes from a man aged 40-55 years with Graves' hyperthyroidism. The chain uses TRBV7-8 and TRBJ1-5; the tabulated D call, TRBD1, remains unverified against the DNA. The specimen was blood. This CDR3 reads CASSLGTGLRAVLRAGHQHF.